The 17 T cell receptor beta chains given below trace back to one sample, sequenced in a study of PD-1 blockade in classical Hodgkin lymphoma. Documented time point: cycle 4 day 1 (C4D1), after 6 weeks of nivolumab. There was relapse after autologous stem cell transplantation in every patient, and there was variation in brentuximab vedotin exposure. Generated by immunoSEQ multiplex PCR, the TCRdb table keeps only in-frame clones and is missing some. The sample yields tens of thousands of clones, nearly 90% seen once. The sequenced sample was peripheral blood mononuclear cells (PBMCs), obtained before the fourth cycle of nivolumab. Receptor source: a human donor with classical Hodgkin lymphoma.

The V and J genes are TRBV9 and TRBJ2-6; D is unclear. Trimming stripped 1 base from V and 0 bases from J, with 14 bases between. The germline CDR1 and CDR2 sequences are SGDLS and YYNGEE. This CDR3 is 18 amino acids long. DNA for the CDR3: TGTGCCAGCAGCGTATGGGCCCCCTCAAGCTCTGGGGCCAACGTCCTGACTTTC. Translation: CASSVWAPSSSGANVLTF.

The V and J genes are TRBV19 and TRBJ2-4; 8 nucleotides agree with TRBD1. The CDR3 length is 17 residues. Germline values: CDR1 LNHDA, CDR2 SQIVND (reference sequence). V lost 5 bases and J lost 0; bases outside the gene matches: 9. This CDR3 is CASSVDRGGGAKNIQYF. In nucleotides, the CDR3 is TGTGCCAGTAGTGTTGACAGGGGCGGCGGAGCCAAAAACATTCAGTACTTC.

This clone was detected only a few times. The chain carries TRBV19 and TRBJ1-6, with unresolved D. The V gene's germline CDR1 is LNHDA and CDR2 SQIVND (reference sequence). V lost 7 bases and J 5 bases, leaving 12 bases between the germline ends. The CDR3 totals 14 residues. The CDR3 protein is CASTGLGDNSPLHF. Here the CDR3 DNA reads TGTGCCAGTACAGGTTTAGGAGATAATTCACCCCTCCACTTT. Filled out from reference TRBV19 and TRBJ1-6, the complete variable domain reads DGGITQSPKYLFRKEGQNVTLSCEQNLNHDAMYWYRQDPGQGLRLIYYSQIVNDFQKGDIAEGYSVSREKKESFPLTVTSAQKNPTAFYLCASTGLGDNSPLHFGNGTRLTVT.

The chain has TRBV11-2 and TRBJ1-1; unclear D gene. This CDR3 is 12 amino acids long. V was trimmed by 3 bases and J by 5 bases, leaving 7 bases between them. Germline V gene lookup returns CDR1 SGHAT and CDR2 FQNNGV. The CDR3 DNA reads as TGTGCCAGCAGCTTGCGGAATACTGAAGCTTTCTTT. Its protein is CASSLRNTEAFF.

The chain is built from TRBV6-4 and TRBJ2-3; D is ambiguous. The CDR3 has 15 amino acids. Trimming took 4 bases from V and 2 from J, leaving 13 bases between them. CDR1 and CDR2 from the germline V gene are MRHNA and SNTAGT. CDR3 coding DNA: TGTGCCAGCAGTGCGGGCTTCAGTGTCACAGATACGCAGTATTTT. This translates into CASSAGFSVTDTQYF.

The rearrangement uses TRBV5-4 and TRBJ1-1; D not certain. The germline V gene has CDR1 SGHNT and CDR2 YYREEE (reference sequence). The CDR3 contains 16 residues. V lost 4 bases to trimming and J lost 0 bases, with 16 bases between them. The CDR3 region has the DNA TGTGCCAGCAGCCCCAGCGGGCGGGGAATGAACACTGAAGCTTTCTTT. Encoded protein: CASSPSGRGMNTEAFF.

The chain joins TRBV5-6 to TRBJ1-1; no clear D gene. The V end lost 2 bases, the J end lost 4 bases, and 12 bases lay between the germline ends. This CDR3 is 14 amino acids long. Germline CDR1 SGHDT, CDR2 YYEEEE. The CDR3 region is CASSFGSSGTEAFF. The CDR3 nucleotides are TGTGCCAGCAGCTTTGGGTCTTCGGGCACTGAAGCTTTCTTT.

Here the CDR3 DNA reads TGTGCCAGCTCACCACCGTCAGCAACTAATGAAAAACTGTTTTTT. It yields the protein CASSPPSATNEKLFF. This chain uses TRBV18 with TRBJ1-4; D unresolved. This CDR3 contains 15 residues. Trimming stripped 0 bases from V and 0 bases from J, with 5 bases between. Germline V lookup: CDR1 KGHSH, CDR2 LQKENI.

The gene calls are TRBV30 and TRBJ1-5; 7 nucleotides line up with TRBD1. Looked up from germline, CDR1 is GTSNPN and CDR2 is SVGIG (reference sequence). The V segment lost 0 bases and the J segment 6 bases; nucleotides outside the gene matches: 17. This CDR3 is built from 18 residues. In nucleotides, the CDR3 is TGTGCCTGGAGTGTACCCCCTCCGACAGGGATCATGGGTCAGCCCCAGCATTTT. Translated, it gives CAWSVPPPTGIMGQPQHF.

A note on this clone: Relative to the germline gene, one junction end is altered; a read error may explain this. V is TRBV9 and J is TRBJ2-1; D gene uncertain. Germline lookup yields CDR1 SGDLS and CDR2 YYNGEE. The CDR3 consists of 14 residues. The CDR3 sequence is CASSVVQSSNEQFF. CDR3 DNA sequence: TGTGCCAGCAGCGTAGTGCAGTCCTCCAATGAGCAGTTCTTC.

This clone was observed a single time. This rearrangement joins TRBV5-1 to TRBJ2-2, with 8 bases that match TRBD2. The V and J ends lost 7 bases and 3 bases, in that order; junction bases with no gene match: 2. Per the germline V gene, CDR1 is SGHRS and CDR2 is YFSETQ. There are 13 residues in the CDR3. As DNA, the CDR3 is TGCGCCAGCTCCGGGAGGGACACCGGGGAGCTGTTTTTT. Its translation is CASSGRDTGELFF. Based on the CDR3 plus reference TRBV5-1 and TRBJ2-2, the full variable domain is KAGVTQTPRYLIKTRGQQVTLSCSPISGHRSVSWYQQTPGQGLQFLFEYFSETQRNKGNFPGRFSGRQFSNSRSEMNVSTLELGDSALYLCASSGRDTGELFFGEGSRLTVL.

The chain is built from TRBV5-6 and TRBJ2-4; D gene unclear. The V gene's germline CDR1 is SGHDT and CDR2 YYEEEE. The V end lost 1 base, the J end lost 6 bases, and 17 bases lay between the germline ends. The CDR3 contains 16 residues. CDR3 coding DNA: TGTGCCAGCAGCTTGCCCCCGCCCGTGGTAGGAAACATTCAGTACTTC. This encodes CASSLPPPVVGNIQYF.

The rearrangement uses TRBV27 and TRBJ1-4; maybe TRBD1 (5 bases). The CDR3 covers 13 residues. Germline-derived CDR1 and CDR2 are MNHEY and SMNVEV (reference sequence). V gave up 3 bases and J gave up 6 bases, with 8 bases separating them. This CDR3 is CASSFRGDEKLFF. The CDR3 DNA is TGTGCCAGCAGTTTTCGGGGGGATGAAAAACTGTTTTTT.

The chain has TRBV6-5 and TRBJ2-5, with 7 bases lining up with TRBD1. V dropped 4 bases and J dropped 4; count of bases not matched to a gene: 3. This CDR3 spans 13 amino acids. Germline V gene lookup returns CDR1 MNHEY and CDR2 SVGAGI. The CDR3 here is CASSFQGVETQYF. Written as DNA, the CDR3 is TGTGCCAGCAGTTTTCAGGGGGTAGAGACCCAGTACTTC.

The chain recombines TRBV7-9 with TRBJ2-1; tentatively, D is TRBD1 or TRBD2 (5 bases each). Germline V gene sequence: CDR1 SEHNR, CDR2 FQNEAQ (reference sequence). This CDR3 is 16 amino acids long. The germline V and J ends were trimmed by 5 bases and 8 bases, with 22 bases remaining between them. As DNA, the CDR3 is TGTGCCAGCAGCCCGGGGACGGGGCTATTTATTGATGAGCAGTTCTTC. Its translation: CASSPGTGLFIDEQFF.

This clone has only a few counts. The V and J genes are TRBV11-2 and TRBJ1-6; no definite D call. Per germline, CDR1 SGHAT and CDR2 FQNNGV. The CDR3 is 14 residues long. Trimming removed 6 bases from V and 7 bases from J, with 13 bases in between. The CDR3: CASRQTGVNSPLHF. CDR3 DNA sequence: TGTGCCAGCAGGCAGACGGGCGTCAATTCACCCCTCCACTTT.

V and J are TRBV7-8 and TRBJ2-5, with no clear D. Between the trimmed V and J ends, which lost 1 base and 14 bases, there was a span of 20 bases. The CDR3 runs 14 residues. Per germline, CDR1 SGHVS and CDR2 FQNEAQ. CDR3 bases: TGTGCCAGCAGCTTAGTATCCGACCTGCGTGGGGTCTACTTC. The encoded protein is CASSLVSDLRGVYF.